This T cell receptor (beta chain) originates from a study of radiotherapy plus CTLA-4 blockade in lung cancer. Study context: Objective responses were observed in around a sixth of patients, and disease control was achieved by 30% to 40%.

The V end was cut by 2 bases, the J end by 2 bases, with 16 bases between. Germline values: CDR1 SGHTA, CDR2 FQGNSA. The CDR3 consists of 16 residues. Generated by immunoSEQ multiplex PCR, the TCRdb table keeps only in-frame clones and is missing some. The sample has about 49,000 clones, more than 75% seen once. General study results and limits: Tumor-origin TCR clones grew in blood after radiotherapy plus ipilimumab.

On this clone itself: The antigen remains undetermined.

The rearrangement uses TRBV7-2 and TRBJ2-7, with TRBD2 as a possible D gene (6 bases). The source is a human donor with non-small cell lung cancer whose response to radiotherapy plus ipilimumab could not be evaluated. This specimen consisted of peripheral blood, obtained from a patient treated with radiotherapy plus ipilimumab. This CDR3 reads CASSLSDSAGTYEQYF. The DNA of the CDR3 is TGTGCCAGCAGCTTAAGCGATTCGGCGGGAACCTACGAGCAGTACTTC. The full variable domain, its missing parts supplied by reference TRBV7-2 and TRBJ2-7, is GAGVSQSPSNKVTEKGKDVELRCDPISGHTALYWYRQSLGQGLEFLIYFQGNSAPDKSGLPSDRFSAERTGGSVSTLTIQRTQQEDSAVYLCASSLSDSAGTYEQYFGPGTRLTVT.